The 6 T cell receptor beta chains below were found in one sample sequenced in a study of cytomegalovirus exposure and HLA in healthy donors. Use of 60 Vbeta and 13 Jbeta primers characterized the PCR. Using immunoSEQ multiplex PCR, the repertoire was profiled, and TCRdb retains in-frame clones only, with some absent. The top ten hold about 6.3% of the sample, which has about 150,000 clones, roughly 80% seen once. The sequenced sample consisted of PBMCs. These receptors were collected from a male donor in good health and CMV-seropositive.

The chain joins TRBV30 to TRBJ1-6; possibly TRBD1 for D (5 bases). The CDR3 is made up of 14 amino acids. V lost 0 bases, J lost 5 bases, and 8 bases lay in between. The V gene's germline CDR1 is GTSNPN and CDR2 SVGIG (reference sequence). CDR3 sequence: CAWSVARDNSPLHF. The CDR3 DNA is TGTGCCTGGAGTGTCGCCAGGGATAATTCACCCCTCCACTTT.

This chain joins TRBV28 and TRBJ2-5; D gene ambiguous. Deletions cut 5 bases from V and 4 bases from J, with 8 bases between. The CDR3 length is 12 residues. From germline, CDR1 is MDHEN and CDR2 SYDVKM. Here the CDR3 reads CASSGGRETQYF. CDR3 DNA: TGTGCCAGCAGTGGTGGGCGAGAGACCCAGTACTTC.

The chain joins TRBV7-9 to TRBJ1-6, with 7 bases aligning to TRBD1. Losses at the gene ends were 4 bases for V and 6 bases for J; bases not matched to a gene: 3. Germline loops: CDR1 SEHNR, CDR2 FQNEAQ (reference sequence). The CDR3 totals 14 residues. The CDR3 region has the DNA TGTGCCAGCAGCTCGGGACAGTCTAATTCACCCCTCCACTTT. This translates into CASSSGQSNSPLHF.

The J gene is TRBJ1-2, the V gene TRBV5-6; no definite D call. Trimming removed 0 bases from V and 8 bases from J, with 14 bases in between. The CDR3 length is 14 residues. Germline V lookup: CDR1 SGHDT, CDR2 YYEEEE. The CDR3 DNA reads TGTGCCAGCAGCTTGGCATCGGGTTCTGGCGGCTACACCTTC. Amino acid sequence: CASSLASGSGGYTF.

The CDR3 sequence: CASSLRQGGTEAFF. The DNA for the CDR3 is TGCGCCAGCAGCCTGAGACAGGGCGGCACTGAAGCTTTCTTT. The rearrangement links TRBV4-1 to TRBJ1-1, with 7 bases matching TRBD1. This CDR3 has 14 residues. After removal of 4 bases from V and 4 bases from J, the junction contained 6 bases not matched to a gene. CDR1 and CDR2 from the germline V gene are MGHRA and YSYEKL.

In this sample, this clone turned up a few times. The CDR3: CASSAGTGWNTEAFF. The CDR3 bases are TGTGCCAGCAGCGCCGGGACAGGGTGGAACACTGAAGCTTTCTTT. The chain couples TRBV9 to TRBJ1-1, with 9 bases matching TRBD1. J was trimmed by 1 base and V by 3 bases; bases with no gene match: 4. This CDR3 contains 15 residues. Per germline, CDR1 SGDLS and CDR2 YYNGEE.